This T cell receptor (beta chain) comes out of a study of cytomegalovirus exposure and HLA in healthy donors. Method: immunoSEQ multiplex PCR; TCRdb's copy keeps in-frame clones and lacks some. The repertoire has under 200,000 clones, approximately 78% of them found once; the top ten carry 1% to 1.5%. The CDR3 consists of 12 residues. Looked up from germline, CDR1 is GTSNPN and CDR2 is SVGIG (reference sequence). Trimming removed 4 bases from V and 5 bases from J; junction bases left unmatched: 4. Sequencing used PBMCs. J is TRBJ2-7 and V is TRBV30, with TRBD1 matching 8 bases. This clonotype was obtained from a woman in her thirties in good health and CMV-seronegative. The CDR3 reads CAWTRQGNEQYF. The CDR3 DNA sequence: TGTGCCTGGACTCGACAGGGGAACGAGCAGTACTTC.